This T cell receptor beta chain was observed in a study of T cells in tuberculosis. About the research overall: Sequenced TCRs come from CD1B-GMM tetramer-binding T cells. Study-wide results and caveats: GMM-specific TCRs were nearer to active tuberculosis alpha repertoires, suggesting expansion.

CDR3 length: 12 residues. The V gene lost 3 bases and the J gene lost 4 bases, with 6 bases spanning the gap. The germline CDR1 and CDR2 sequences are SGHTA and FQGNSA. Latent tuberculosis screening used tuberculin skin test and IGRA at entry. TCRdb keeps only in-frame clones here, not all; method: immunoSEQ multiplex PCR. This table holds about 43,000 clones, around 94% found once. Points on this clone: The antigen remains undetermined.

The source of this sequence is a donor aged 10-30 years with latent tuberculosis or without tuberculosis infection. Some clones in this sample may be carry-over from other donors' samples. Sequencing input: PBMCs. V and J are TRBV7-2 and TRBJ1-2; D is unclear. For the CDR3, the DNA is TGTGCCAGCAGCTTGGCGGGCTATGGCTACACCTTC. It encodes CASSLAGYGYTF.